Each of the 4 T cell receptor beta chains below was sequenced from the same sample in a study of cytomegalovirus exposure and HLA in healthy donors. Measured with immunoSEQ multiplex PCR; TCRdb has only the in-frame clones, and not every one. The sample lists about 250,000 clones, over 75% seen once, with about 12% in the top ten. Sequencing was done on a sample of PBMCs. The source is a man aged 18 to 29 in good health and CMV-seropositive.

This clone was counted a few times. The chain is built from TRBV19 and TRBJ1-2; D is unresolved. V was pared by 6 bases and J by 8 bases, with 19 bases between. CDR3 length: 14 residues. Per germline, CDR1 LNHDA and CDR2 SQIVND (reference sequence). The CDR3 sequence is CASRPRGSSGGYTF. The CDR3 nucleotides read TGTGCCAGTAGGCCTAGAGGGAGCTCGGGAGGCTACACCTTC.

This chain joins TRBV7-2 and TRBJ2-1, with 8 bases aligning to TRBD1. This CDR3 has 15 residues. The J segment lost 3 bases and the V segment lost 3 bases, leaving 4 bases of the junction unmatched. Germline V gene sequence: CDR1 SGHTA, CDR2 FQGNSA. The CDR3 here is CASSFRDRHYNEQFF. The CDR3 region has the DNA TGTGCCAGCAGCTTTAGGGACAGGCACTACAATGAGCAGTTCTTC.

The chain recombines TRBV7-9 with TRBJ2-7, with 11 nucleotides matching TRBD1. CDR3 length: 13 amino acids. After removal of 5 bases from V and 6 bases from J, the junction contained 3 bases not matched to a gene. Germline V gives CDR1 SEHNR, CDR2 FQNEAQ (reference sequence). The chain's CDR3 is CASSRTGGSEQYF. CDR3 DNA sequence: TGTGCCAGCAGCAGGACAGGGGGCTCCGAGCAGTACTTC.

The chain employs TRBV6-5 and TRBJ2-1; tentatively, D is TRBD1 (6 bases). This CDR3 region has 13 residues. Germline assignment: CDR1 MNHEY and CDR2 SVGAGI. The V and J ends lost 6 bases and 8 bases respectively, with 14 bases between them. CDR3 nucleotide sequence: TGTGCCAGCAGGGGGACATTTATGGATGAGCAGTTCTTC. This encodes CASRGTFMDEQFF.